This TCR beta chain was found in a study of CXCR3-negative and CXCR3-positive naive CD8 T cells (dated by TCRdb to the late 2010s). A note on the overall study: In total, 130 million to 150 million TRB reads were obtained, or roughly 1.5 +/- 0.3 million reads per library. The diversity and physicochemical repertoire analyses included 11 donors pooled from two independent experiments. For the TRBV-TRBJ cluster analysis, the naive subsets came from roughly 5 donors, while the memory cells came from 3 donors.

The paper as a whole reports these results and caveats: Within the same donor, TRBV-TRBJ usage looked similar between naive CXCR3-negative and CXCR3-positive cells, but memory cells had distinct patterns. Comparably high repertoire diversity was found in both naive subsets, whereas much lower repertoire diversity was found in memory CD8+ T cells. Because surface CD5, which is linked to self-reactivity in mice, was comparable between the naive subsets, TCR interaction strength was also inferred from TRB CDR3 physicochemical properties. Because CXCR3 expression was partially decreased after cryopreservation, freshly isolated PBMCs were used for most assays. TRB CDR3s from CXCR3-positive naive cells showed higher hydrophobicity (lower Kidera factor 4), lower energy, and higher strength and volume indices than CXCR3-negative naive cells.

As regards this clonotype: There is no known antigen for this receptor.

The germline V gene specifies SQVTM as CDR1 and ANQGSEA as CDR2. The CDR3 goes from the cysteine to the phenylalanine over 13 residues. DNA for this receptor is not on file. Each CD8+ T cell subset was flow-sorted in triplicate, and around 300,000 cells per subset were placed directly into RLT lysis buffer. To keep memory contaminants out, a stringent definition of naive CD8+ T cells was applied: CD45RO-CCR7+CD27+CD95-. Peripheral blood mononuclear cells were isolated from buffy coats using standard density gradient centrifugation. Naive CXCR3-negative and CXCR3-positive CD8+ T cells were flow-sorted on a FACSAria III. Total RNA was extracted from sorted cells with an RNeasy Mini Kit. Sequencing instrument: NextSeq 550. The Human TCR Profiling Kit (MiLaboratory) was used to prepare UMI-labeled 5' RACE TRB cDNA libraries. The full amount of extracted RNA was used for cDNA synthesis, and the full amount of resulting cDNA was used for PCR amplification. Libraries were prepared in parallel with an identical number of PCR cycles. In the original analysis: MIGEC and MiXCR extracted about 54,000 +/- 9,700 unique UMI-labeled TRB cDNA molecules per library, requiring at least two reads per UMI. An average of around 40,000 +/- 10,000 functional in-frame TRB CDR3 nucleotide clonotypes without stop codons was found per library. After downsampling to 5000 UMI-labeled TRB molecules per sample, diversity metrics, including normalized Shannon-Wiener and Chao1, were computed in VDJtools. VDJtools was used to calculate clonotype-size-weighted physicochemical properties of the central five CDR3 residues, namely interaction energy, strength, volume and Kidera factor 4. Following reprocessing of the reads by TCRdb, the data hold one row per CDR3 protein sequence and no DNA is available. The V and J calls follow TCRdb's processing rather than the paper's. This sample's table contains 35,000 to 45,000 distinct CDR3 sequences. Of the sample, around 1.9% falls within the top ten clones.

The sample taken for sequencing was naive CXCR3- CD8+ T cells from blood. The sample's cell subset or site label, decoded: CD45RO-CCR7+CD27+CD95- naive CD8+ T cells lacking CXCR3 (TNR3-). The sequence came from a human donor in good health. Some clones in this sample may be carry-over from other donors' samples. This receptor chain uses TRBV29-1 and TRBJ2-7; TCRdb calls TRBD1, which cannot be checked without DNA. CDR3 loop: CSAGTNRAYEQYF.